The source of this T cell receptor beta chain is a study of T cells in Graves' hyperthyroidism and ophthalmopathy (dated by TCRdb to the late 2010s). Notes on the research overall: Peripheral blood samples were taken at initial diagnosis, before any treatment was given. TCR Vbeta CDR3 sequencing of approximately 140 peripheral blood samples (around 45 ophthalmopathy, roughly 74 hyperthyroidism and roughly 17 progressor patients) is reported in the paper. In addition, the study compared T-cell repertoires in thyroid tissue and in blood from over 5 Graves' hyperthyroidism patients. To identify TCR V-J signatures that set the groups apart, the researchers used a discovery cohort of more than 95 patients, made up of about 44 with Graves' ophthalmopathy and some 58 with stable Graves' hyperthyroidism. After blood sampling, hyperthyroidism patients were treated with methimazole at a starting dose of 30 mg daily, and ophthalmopathy patients were treated with high-dose intravenous methylprednisolone. The 95 to 100 discovery patients were randomly divided into training and test sets at a 7:3 ratio. Prospective prediction of ophthalmopathy was tested in an independent validation cohort of 18 to 20 hyperthyroidism patients and around 16 patients who later progressed to ophthalmopathy.

The CDR3 covers 13 residues, taking in both the cysteine and the phenylalanine. Only the CDR3 DNA is retained, 39 bases long and in frame from the first base. At the junction V is shortened by 2 bases and J by 8 bases, with 9 bases in between. The germline V gene (reference sequence) gives CDR1 as LNHNV and CDR2 as YYDKDF. General study outcomes and caveats: Most expanded thyroid clonotypes (frequency above 0.001) were also detected in blood, a finding suggesting that blood repertoires may reflect thyroid immune responses. In validation, the model predicted progression to ophthalmopathy with approximately 70% sensitivity and around 72% specificity, a median of 6.5 months before onset. In cross-validation, a model built on a 13 V-J signature told ophthalmopathy apart from stable hyperthyroidism with roughly 87% sensitivity and approximately 81% specificity, and in testing the same model reached 80%/75%. Sample size was not statistically predetermined, and investigators were not blinded to group allocation.

The hyperthyroidism patients were between 18 and 65 years old and newly diagnosed, with a disease duration of less than 2 months. Exclusion was applied to patients with uncontrolled infections, other autoimmune diseases, pregnancy or lactation. Diagnoses relied on clinical symptoms, serum thyroxine and TRAb, thyroid ultrasound and orbital computed tomography. Blood from progressor patients was drawn when they were first diagnosed with hyperthyroidism, before any ophthalmopathy symptoms appeared. Ficoll-Paque density gradient centrifugation was used to isolate PBMCs from approximately 10 ml of fresh peripheral blood. Progressor patients were initially diagnosed with Graves' hyperthyroidism and developed ophthalmopathy during follow-up. Total RNA was extracted using Trizol reagent, and RNA quality was assessed on an Agilent 2100 Bioanalyzer. This clonotype has a count of ten or more. This receptor's antigen is unknown. Base qualities are not recorded, but no much larger clone differs from it by a single base.

The TCR beta CDR3 regions were amplified from the RNA transcripts. A first-round RT-PCR of the TCR CDR3 used the HTBI primer set with the Qiagen OneStep RT-PCR kit. Libraries were constructed in a second round of multiplex PCR, after which size selection and purification were performed. Libraries were sequenced paired-end with 100 bp reads on an Illumina HiSeq2000. The original methods were these. Raw data were processed with SOAPnuke, discarding reads with adapters, uncalled bases, mean Phred below 15, or no exact constant-primer or identifier match. High-quality paired reads were merged using COPE v1.2.5, and each unique nucleotide sequence was defined as a clonotype. MiTCR v1.1 was used to align clonotypes to the IMGT TRBV, TRBD and TRBJ reference segments. The analysis was restricted to V-J combinations with a frequency above 0.0001, which together covered about 99% of the repertoires. A TCS score was defined as the ratio between F50 (clonal expansion) and ExV (chaos), using BLOSUM62-based TCRdist between CDR3 peptides within each V-J. Welch's t-statistics and random forest reduced around 510 V-J features to 13, which were used in a naive Bayes classifier (R e1071). Through fastp at Q25 and MiXCR, TCRdb rebuilt clones from the public reads, retaining in-frame beta chains. Rows are unified per CDR3 protein, each entry keeping the most common DNA and genes. None of the V and J calls come from the authors' own analysis; TCRdb made them. The table for this sample lists roughly 380,000 distinct CDR3 sequences; about 13% of them were counted only once. Jointly, the top ten make up around 20% of the sample.

This sequence uses TRBV15 and TRBJ1-4; too little of a D gene remains to name it. The clonotype was recovered from a man aged 30-40 years with Graves' hyperthyroidism that later progressed to Graves' ophthalmopathy. Sequenced sample: blood. The nucleotide sequence is given as TGTGCCACCAGCAGACAGCGGGTCGAAAAACTGTTTTTT. It specifies CATSRQRVEKLFF.